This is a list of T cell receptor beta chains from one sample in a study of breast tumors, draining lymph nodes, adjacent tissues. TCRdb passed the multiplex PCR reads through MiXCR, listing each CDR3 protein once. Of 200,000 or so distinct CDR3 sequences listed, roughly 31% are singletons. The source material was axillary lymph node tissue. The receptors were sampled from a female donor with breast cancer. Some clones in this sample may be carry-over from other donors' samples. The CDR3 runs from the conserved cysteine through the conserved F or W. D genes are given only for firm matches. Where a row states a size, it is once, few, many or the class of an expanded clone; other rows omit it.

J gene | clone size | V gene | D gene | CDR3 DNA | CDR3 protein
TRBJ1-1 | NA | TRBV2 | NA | TGTGCCAGCAGTGTCACAACTGAAGCTTTCTTT | CASSVTTEAFF
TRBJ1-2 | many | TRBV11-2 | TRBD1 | TGTGCCAGCAGCAATCCGGGACAGGGCTATGGCTACACCTTC | CASSNPGQGYGYTF
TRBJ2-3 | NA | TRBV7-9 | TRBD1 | TGTGCCAGCAGCCCGGGACAGTTCACAGATACGCAGTATTTT | CASSPGQFTDTQYF
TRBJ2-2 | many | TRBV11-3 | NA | TGTGCCAGCAGCAATAGCAGGGGAAAGACCGGGGAGCTGTTTTTT | CASSNSRGKTGELFF
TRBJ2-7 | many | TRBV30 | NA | TGTGCCTGGAGTCGGGACTTGATCTACGAGCAGTACTTC | CAWSRDLIYEQYF
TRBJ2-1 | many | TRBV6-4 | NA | TGTGCCAGCAGTGTCCGGCAGGGCCCCTACAATGAGCAGTTCTTC | CASSVRQGPYNEQFF
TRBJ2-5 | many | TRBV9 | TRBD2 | TGTGCCAGCAGCGAGGGACTAGCGGGGGAGACCCAGTCCTTC | CASSEGLAGETQSF
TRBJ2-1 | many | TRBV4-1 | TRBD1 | TGCGCCAGCAGCCAAGTTGCCGTAGGACAGGCCACAGGGAATGAGCAGTTCTTC | CASSQVAVGQATGNEQFF
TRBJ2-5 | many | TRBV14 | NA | TGTGCCAGCAGCCCGCTGAGTGACGGGGAGACCCAGTACTTC | CASSPLSDGETQYF
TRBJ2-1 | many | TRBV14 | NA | TGTGCCAGCAGCCAAGGACGGGGCTTCTCCTACAATGAGCAGTTCTTC | CASSQGRGFSYNEQFF
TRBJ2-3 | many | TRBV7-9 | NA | TGTGCCAGCAGCTTAGTGCTAGGAAACACAGATACGCAGTATTTT | CASSLVLGNTDTQYF
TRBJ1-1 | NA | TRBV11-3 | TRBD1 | TGTGCCAGCAGCGAGGGACAGGGGAACACTGAAGCTTTCTTT | CASSEGQGNTEAFF
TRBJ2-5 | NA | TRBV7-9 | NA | TGTGCCAGCAGCTTAGGGCGACTGAGCGGGCCGCGGGAGACCCAGTACTTC | CASSLGRLSGPRETQYF
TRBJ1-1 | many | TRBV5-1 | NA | TGCGCCAGCAGCTTGAATCCCAGGCAGAACACTGAAGCTTTCTTT | CASSLNPRQNTEAFF
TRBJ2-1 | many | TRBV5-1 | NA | TGCGCCAGCAGCTTGGGGGGCGGGAATAGCTACAATGAGCAGTTCTTC | CASSLGGGNSYNEQFF
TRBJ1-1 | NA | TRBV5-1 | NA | TGCGCCAGCAGCTTGGGAAGGGGGGCCATGAACACTGAAGCTTTCTTT | CASSLGRGAMNTEAFF
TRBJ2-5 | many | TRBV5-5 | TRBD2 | TGTGCCAGCAGCTTGGGAGCGGGGGGAAAACAAGAGACCCAGTACTTC | CASSLGAGGKQETQYF
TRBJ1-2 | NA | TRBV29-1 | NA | TGCAGCGTTGAAGCGGGAAGTTCTTATGGCTACACCTTC | CSVEAGSSYGYTF
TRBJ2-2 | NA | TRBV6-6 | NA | TGTGCCAGCCGACGGTACGCCGGGGAGCTGTTTTTT | CASRRYAGELFF
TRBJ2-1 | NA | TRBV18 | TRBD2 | TGTGCCAGCTCACCACGAAATTCCGGGAGGGCCTCCTACAATGAGCAGTTCTTC | CASSPRNSGRASYNEQFF
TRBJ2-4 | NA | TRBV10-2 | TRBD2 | TGCGCCAGCAGCGTCGACTTAGGTTCCGCGGGGGTGGCTAGCGGAAACATTCAGTACTTC | CASSVDLGSAGVASGNIQYF
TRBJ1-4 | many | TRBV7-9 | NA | TGTGCCAGCAGCTTAGGGGAGGGGGGCAGGGTCGAAAAACTGTTTTTT | CASSLGEGGRVEKLFF
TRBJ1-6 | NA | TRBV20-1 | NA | TGCAGTGCTAGAGGGGGTTATAATTTGCCCCTCCACTTT | CSARGGYNLPLHF
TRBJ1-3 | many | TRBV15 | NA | TGTGCCACCAGCAGAGTAGGATCTGGAAACACCATATATTTT | CATSRVGSGNTIYF
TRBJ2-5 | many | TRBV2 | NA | TGTGCCAGCGCGGGGAGAGAGACCCAGTACTTC | CASAGRETQYF
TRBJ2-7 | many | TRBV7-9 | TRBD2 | TGTGCCAGCAGCCCGACGCGGGAGGGTATACACGAGCAGTACTTC | CASSPTREGIHEQYF